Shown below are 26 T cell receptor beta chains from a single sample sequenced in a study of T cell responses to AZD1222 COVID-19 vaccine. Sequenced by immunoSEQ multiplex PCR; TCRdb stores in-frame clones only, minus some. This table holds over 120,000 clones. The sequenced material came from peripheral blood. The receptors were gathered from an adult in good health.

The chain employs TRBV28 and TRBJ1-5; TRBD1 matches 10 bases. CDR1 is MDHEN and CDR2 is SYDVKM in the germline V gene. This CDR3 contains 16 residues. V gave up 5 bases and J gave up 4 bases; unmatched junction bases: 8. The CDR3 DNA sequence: TGTGCCAGCAGTCGTCGACAGGGGGCAAATAATCAGCCCCAGCATTTT. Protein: CASSRRQGANNQPQHF.

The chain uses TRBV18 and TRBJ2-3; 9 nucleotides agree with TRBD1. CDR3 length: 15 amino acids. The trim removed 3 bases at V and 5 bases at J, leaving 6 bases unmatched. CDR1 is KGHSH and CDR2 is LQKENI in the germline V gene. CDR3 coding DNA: TGTGCCAGCTCACCCGAACAGGGGGCGGTAGATACGCAGTATTTT. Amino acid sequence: CASSPEQGAVDTQYF. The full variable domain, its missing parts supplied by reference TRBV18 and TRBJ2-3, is NAGVMQNPRHLVRRRGQEARLRCSPMKGHSHVYWYRQLPEEGLKFMVYLQKENIIDESGMPKERFSAEFPKEGPSILRIQQVVRGDSAAYFCASSPEQGAVDTQYFGPGTRLTVL.

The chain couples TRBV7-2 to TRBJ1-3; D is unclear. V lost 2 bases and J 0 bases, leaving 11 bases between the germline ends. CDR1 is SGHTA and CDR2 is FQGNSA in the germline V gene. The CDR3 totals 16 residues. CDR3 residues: CASSLFLGSSGNTIYF. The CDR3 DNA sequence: TGTGCCAGCAGCTTATTCCTTGGCAGCTCTGGAAACACCATATATTTT.

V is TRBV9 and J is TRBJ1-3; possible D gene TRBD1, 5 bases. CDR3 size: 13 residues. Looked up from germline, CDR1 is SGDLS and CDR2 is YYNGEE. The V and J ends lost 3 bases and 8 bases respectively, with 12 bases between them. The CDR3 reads CASSEGTVDTIYF. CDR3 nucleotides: TGTGCCAGCAGCGAGGGGACGGTTGACACCATATATTTT.

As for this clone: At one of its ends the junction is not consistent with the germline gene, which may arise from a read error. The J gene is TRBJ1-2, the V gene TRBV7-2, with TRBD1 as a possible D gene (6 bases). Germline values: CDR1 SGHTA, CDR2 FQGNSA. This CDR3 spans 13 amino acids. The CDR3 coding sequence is TGTGCTAGCAGCTTCGGGGACACTTATGGCTACACCTTC. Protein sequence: CASSFGDTYGYTF.

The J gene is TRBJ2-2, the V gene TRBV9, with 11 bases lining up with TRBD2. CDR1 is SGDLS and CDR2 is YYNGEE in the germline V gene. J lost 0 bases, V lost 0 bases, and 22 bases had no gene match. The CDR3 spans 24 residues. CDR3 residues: CASSVGLNKLAGDLATPNTGELFF. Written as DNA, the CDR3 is TGTGCCAGCAGCGTAGGTCTAAACAAACTAGCGGGGGATCTCGCTACCCCGAACACCGGGGAGCTGTTTTTT.

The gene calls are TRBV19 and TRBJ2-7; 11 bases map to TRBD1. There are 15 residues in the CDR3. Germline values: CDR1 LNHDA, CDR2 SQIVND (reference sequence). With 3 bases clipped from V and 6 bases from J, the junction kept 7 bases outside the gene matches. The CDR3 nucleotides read TGTGCCAGTAGTATTACAGGGACAGGGGGAGTCGAGCAGTACTTC. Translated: CASSITGTGGVEQYF.

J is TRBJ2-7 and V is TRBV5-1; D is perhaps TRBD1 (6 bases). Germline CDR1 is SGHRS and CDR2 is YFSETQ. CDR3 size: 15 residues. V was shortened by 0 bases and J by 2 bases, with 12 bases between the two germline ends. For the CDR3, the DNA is TGCGCCAGCAGCTTGGCCGGGGACAATGCCTACGAGCAGTACTTC. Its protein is CASSLAGDNAYEQYF.

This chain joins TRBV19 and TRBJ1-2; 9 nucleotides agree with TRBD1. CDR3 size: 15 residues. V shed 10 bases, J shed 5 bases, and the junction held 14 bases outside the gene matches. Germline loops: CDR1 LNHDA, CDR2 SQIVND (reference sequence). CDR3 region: CATSTGGIFGYGYTF. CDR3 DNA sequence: TGTGCCACTTCTACAGGGGGCATCTTCGGATATGGCTACACCTTC.

The CDR3 loop reads CASSLVRDTSTDTQYF. In nucleotides, the CDR3 is TGCGCCAGCAGCTTGGTCCGGGACACCAGCACAGATACGCAGTATTTT. The gene calls are TRBV5-1 and TRBJ2-3, with D perhaps matching TRBD1 (6 bases). CDR1 SGHRS and CDR2 YFSETQ come from the germline V gene. The CDR3 consists of 16 residues. Between the trimmed V and J ends, which lost 0 bases and 0 bases, there was a span of 11 bases.

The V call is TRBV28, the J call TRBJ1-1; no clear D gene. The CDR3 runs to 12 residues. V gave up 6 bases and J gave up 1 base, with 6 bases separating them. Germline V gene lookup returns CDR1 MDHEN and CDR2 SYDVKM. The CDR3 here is CASRDPNTEAFF. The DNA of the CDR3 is TGTGCCAGCAGGGACCCGAACACTGAAGCTTTCTTT.

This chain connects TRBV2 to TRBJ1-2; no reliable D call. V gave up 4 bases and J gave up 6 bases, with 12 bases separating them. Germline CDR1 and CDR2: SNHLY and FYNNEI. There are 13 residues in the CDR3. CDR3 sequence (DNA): TGTGCCAGCAGTGTTCTTATAAGAGATGGCTACACCTTC. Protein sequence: CASSVLIRDGYTF. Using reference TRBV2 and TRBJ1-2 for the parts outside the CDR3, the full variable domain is EPEVTQTPSHQVTQMGQEVILRCVPISNHLYFYWYRQILGQKVEFLVSFYNNEISEKSEIFDDQFSVERPDGSNFTLKIRSTKLEDSAMYFCASSVLIRDGYTFGSGTRLTVV.

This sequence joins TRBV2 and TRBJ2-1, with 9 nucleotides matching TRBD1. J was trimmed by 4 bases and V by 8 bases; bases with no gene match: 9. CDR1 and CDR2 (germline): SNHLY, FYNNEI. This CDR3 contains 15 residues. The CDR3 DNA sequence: TGTGCCAGCTGCCTGGACAGGGGAGTTTACAATGAGCAGTTCTTC. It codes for CASCLDRGVYNEQFF.

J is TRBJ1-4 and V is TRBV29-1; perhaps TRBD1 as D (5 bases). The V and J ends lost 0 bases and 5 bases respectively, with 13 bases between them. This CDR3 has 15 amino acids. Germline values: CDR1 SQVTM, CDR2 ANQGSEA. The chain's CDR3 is CSVEDRSGGNEKLFF. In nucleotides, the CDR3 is TGCAGCGTTGAAGATCGATCTGGGGGGAATGAAAAACTGTTTTTT.

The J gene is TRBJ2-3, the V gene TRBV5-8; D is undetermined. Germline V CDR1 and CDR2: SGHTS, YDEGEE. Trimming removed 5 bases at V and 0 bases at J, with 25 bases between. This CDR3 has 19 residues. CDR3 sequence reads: CASRTYKIRAALSTDTQYF. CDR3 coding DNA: TGTGCCAGCAGGACATACAAAATTAGGGCGGCTCTAAGCACAGATACGCAGTATTTT. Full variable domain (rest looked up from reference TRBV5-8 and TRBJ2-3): EAGVTQSPTHLIKTRGQQATLRCSPISGHTSVYWYQQALGLGLQFLLWYDEGEERNRGNFPPRFSGRQFPNYSSELNVNALELEDSALYLCASRTYKIRAALSTDTQYFGPGTRLTVL.

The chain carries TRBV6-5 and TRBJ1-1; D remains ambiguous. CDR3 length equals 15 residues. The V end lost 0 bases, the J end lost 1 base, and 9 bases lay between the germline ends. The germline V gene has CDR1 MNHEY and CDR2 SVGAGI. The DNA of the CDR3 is TGTGCCAGCAGTTACTCGGAGGATACGAACACTGAAGCTTTCTTT. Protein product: CASSYSEDTNTEAFF.

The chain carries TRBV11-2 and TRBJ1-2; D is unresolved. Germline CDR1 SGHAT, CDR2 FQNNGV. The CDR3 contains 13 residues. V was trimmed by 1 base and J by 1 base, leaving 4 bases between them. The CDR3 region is CASSLVGNYGYTF. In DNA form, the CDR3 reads TGTGCCAGCAGCTTAGTCGGTAACTATGGCTACACCTTC.

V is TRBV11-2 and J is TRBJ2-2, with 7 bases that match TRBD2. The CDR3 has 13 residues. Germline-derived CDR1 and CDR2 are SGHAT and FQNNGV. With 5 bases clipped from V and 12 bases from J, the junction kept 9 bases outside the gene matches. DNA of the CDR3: TGTGCCAGCAGCGCTCGGGGGGAGTCGAAGCTGTTTTTT. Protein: CASSARGESKLFF.

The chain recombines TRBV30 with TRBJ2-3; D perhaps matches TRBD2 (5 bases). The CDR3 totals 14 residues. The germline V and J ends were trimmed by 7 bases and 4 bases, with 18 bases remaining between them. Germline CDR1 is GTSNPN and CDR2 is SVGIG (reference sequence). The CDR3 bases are TGTGCCTTCGGTCCACCAAAAGCGGCAGATACGCAGTATTTT. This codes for CAFGPPKAADTQYF.

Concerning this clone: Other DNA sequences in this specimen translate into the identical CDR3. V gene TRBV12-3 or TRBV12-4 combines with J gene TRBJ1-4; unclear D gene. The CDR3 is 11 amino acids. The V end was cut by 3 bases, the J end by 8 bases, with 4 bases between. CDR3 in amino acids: CASSFSEKLFF. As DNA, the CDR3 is TGTGCCAGCAGTTTCTCGGAAAAACTGTTTTTT.

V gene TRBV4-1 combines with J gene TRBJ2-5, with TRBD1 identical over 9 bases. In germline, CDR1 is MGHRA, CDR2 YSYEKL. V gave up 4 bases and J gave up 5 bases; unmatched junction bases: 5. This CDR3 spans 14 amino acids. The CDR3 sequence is CASSLQGARETQYF. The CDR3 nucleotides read TGCGCCAGCAGCCTACAGGGGGCTCGGGAGACCCAGTACTTC.

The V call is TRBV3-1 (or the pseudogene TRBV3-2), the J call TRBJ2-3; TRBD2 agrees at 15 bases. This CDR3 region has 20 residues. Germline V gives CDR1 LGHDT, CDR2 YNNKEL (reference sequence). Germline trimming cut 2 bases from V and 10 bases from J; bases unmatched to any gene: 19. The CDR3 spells CASSQIPGLAGGVGLRAQYF. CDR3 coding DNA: TGTGCCAGCAGCCAAATTCCAGGACTAGCGGGGGGGGTAGGATTGAGGGCGCAGTATTTT.

The chain's CDR3 is CASSRDAQGISGNTIYF. The CDR3 nucleotides are TGCGCCAGCAGCCGAGATGCACAGGGGATCTCTGGAAACACCATATATTTT. The chain employs TRBV5-1 and TRBJ1-3; 7 bases are a match to TRBD1. The CDR3 contains 17 residues. Germline-derived CDR1 and CDR2 are SGHRS and YFSETQ. The junction had 10 bases not matched to a gene; V was cut back by 4 bases and J by 0 bases. The entire variable domain, with the rest obtained from reference TRBV5-1 and TRBJ1-3, is as follows: KAGVTQTPRYLIKTRGQQVTLSCSPISGHRSVSWYQQTPGQGLQFLFEYFSETQRNKGNFPGRFSGRQFSNSRSEMNVSTLELGDSALYLCASSRDAQGISGNTIYFGEGSWLTVV.

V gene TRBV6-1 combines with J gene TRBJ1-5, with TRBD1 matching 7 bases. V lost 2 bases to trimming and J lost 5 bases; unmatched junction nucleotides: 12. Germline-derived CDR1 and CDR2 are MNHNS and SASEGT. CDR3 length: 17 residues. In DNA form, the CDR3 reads TGTGCCAGCAGTGAACCAACACTACGGAGGGGGCATCAGCCCCAGCATTTT. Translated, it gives CASSEPTLRRGHQPQHF.

CDR3 sequence (DNA): TGCAGCGTTGAAGCAGGGGATCACTATGGCTACACCTTC. It yields the protein CSVEAGDHYGYTF. This chain links TRBV29-1 with TRBJ1-2, with D possibly TRBD1 on 6 matching bases. This CDR3 spans 13 amino acids. The germline gives CDR1 SQVTM, CDR2 ANQGSEA. V lost 1 base, J lost 3 bases, and 9 bases lay in between.

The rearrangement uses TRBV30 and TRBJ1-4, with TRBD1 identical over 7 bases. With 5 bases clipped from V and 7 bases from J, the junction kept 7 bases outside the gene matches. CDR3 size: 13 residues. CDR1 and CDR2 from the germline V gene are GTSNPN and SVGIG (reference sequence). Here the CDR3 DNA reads TGTGCCTGGGCCAGGGGGTCGGGTGAAAAACTGTTTTTT. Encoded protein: CAWARGSGEKLFF. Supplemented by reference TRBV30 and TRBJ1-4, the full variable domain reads SQTIHQWPATLVQPVGSPLSLECTVEGTSNPNLYWYRQAAGRGLQLLFYSVGIGQISSEVPQNLSASRPQDRQFILSSKKLLLSDSGFYLCAWARGSGEKLFFGSGTQLSVL.